Shown below are 19 T cell receptor beta chains from a single sample sequenced in a study of T cell responses to AZD1222 COVID-19 vaccine. Some clones are missing from TCRdb's copy, which holds only in-frame ones; the method was immunoSEQ multiplex PCR. The repertoire holds about 97,000 clones, with 75% to 90% as singletons. Material: peripheral blood, obtained on day 0 of AZD1222 vaccination. Receptors were obtained from an adult in good health.

This chain joins TRBV19 and TRBJ1-5, with D possibly matching TRBD1 (5 bases). This CDR3 is built from 18 residues. Germline V gene sequence: CDR1 LNHDA, CDR2 SQIVND (reference sequence). With 1 base removed from V and 0 bases from J, the gap between germline ends came to 16 bases. CDR3 sequence: CASSIGRAGGYSNQPQHF. The CDR3 DNA follows: TGTGCCAGTAGTATAGGTCGGGCGGGGGGGTATAGCAATCAGCCCCAGCATTTT.

CDR3 DNA sequence: TGTGCCAGCAGTTCCCAGACAGGGAAGGTGGAGACCCAGTACTTC. The encoded protein is CASSSQTGKVETQYF. V and J are TRBV6-6 and TRBJ2-5; 7 nucleotides match TRBD1. Germline V gene data show CDR1 as MNHNY and CDR2 as SVGAGI (reference sequence). This CDR3 contains 15 residues. With 4 bases clipped from V and 5 bases from J, the junction kept 10 bases outside the gene matches.

The genes are TRBV7-2 and TRBJ1-2; D gene uncertain. Deletions cut 3 bases from V and 0 bases from J, with 11 bases between. Germline-derived CDR1 and CDR2 are SGHTA and FQGNSA. The CDR3 is made up of 15 amino acids. The CDR3 nucleotides are TGTGCCAGCAGCTTTAAGGGAGACCCTAACTATGGCTACACCTTC. Its translation is CASSFKGDPNYGYTF.

The V and J genes are TRBV2 and TRBJ2-7; 7 bases match TRBD2. CDR3 size: 15 residues. With 5 bases clipped from V and 2 bases from J, the junction kept 9 bases outside the gene matches. Per germline, CDR1 SNHLY and CDR2 FYNNEI. The CDR3 loop is CASSPQRDQTYEQYF. The DNA for the CDR3 is TGTGCCAGCAGTCCGCAGCGGGACCAAACCTACGAGCAGTACTTC. Together with reference TRBV2 and TRBJ2-7, the CDR3 gives the full variable domain: EPEVTQTPSHQVTQMGQEVILRCVPISNHLYFYWYRQILGQKVEFLVSFYNNEISEKSEIFDDQFSVERPDGSNFTLKIRSTKLEDSAMYFCASSPQRDQTYEQYFGPGTRLTVT.

This chain links TRBV4-1 with TRBJ1-2, with D perhaps TRBD1 (5 bases). The CDR3 totals 16 residues. The V gene's germline CDR1 is MGHRA and CDR2 YSYEKL. Between the trimmed V and J ends, which lost 0 bases and 4 bases, there was a span of 15 bases. Written as DNA, the CDR3 is TGCGCCAGCAGCCAAGAGAGGTTCGGGGGGTCCTATGGCTACACCTTC. Residues: CASSQERFGGSYGYTF.

This chain uses TRBV3-1 (or the pseudogene TRBV3-2) with TRBJ2-1; 9 bases match TRBD2. This CDR3 is 14 amino acids long. Germline CDR1 reads LGHDT; CDR2 reads YNNKEL (reference sequence). The junction had 7 bases not matched to a gene; V was cut back by 5 bases and J by 8 bases. CDR3: CASSERGAGDEQFF. CDR3 DNA sequence: TGTGCCAGCAGCGAGCGGGGGGCTGGGGATGAGCAGTTCTTC.

The V call is TRBV6-2 or TRBV6-3, the J call TRBJ2-1, with D perhaps matching TRBD1 (5 bases). The CDR3 runs 16 residues. V shed 3 bases and J shed 6 bases, with 18 bases lying between them. Germline values: CDR1 MNHEY, CDR2 SVGEGT. The CDR3 region is CASSYGARKGGNEQFF. The CDR3, as DNA: TGTGCCAGCAGTTATGGGGCTCGAAAAGGTGGCAATGAGCAGTTCTTC.

V is TRBV5-1 and J is TRBJ1-1; no definite D call. Per germline, CDR1 SGHRS and CDR2 YFSETQ. Trimming took 3 bases from V and 5 from J, leaving 14 bases between them. This CDR3 is built from 14 residues. The DNA of the CDR3 is TGCGCCAGCAGCTCCGGGGTCACGGGGACTGAAGCTTTCTTT. This translates into CASSSGVTGTEAFF.

This clone has just a few counts. J is TRBJ2-3 and V is TRBV5-1, with D possibly being TRBD2 (6 bases). There are 14 residues in the CDR3. The germline V and J ends were trimmed by 0 bases and 5 bases, with 10 bases remaining between them. Per germline, CDR1 SGHRS and CDR2 YFSETQ. The chain's CDR3 is CASSLAVGGDTQYF. CDR3 bases: TGCGCCAGCAGCTTGGCGGTCGGGGGAGATACGCAGTATTTT.

The table lists this clone with a few counts. V is TRBV25-1 and J is TRBJ1-2; 9 nucleotides match TRBD1. Unmatched junction bases numbered 11, after V lost 1 base and J lost 8 bases. This CDR3 has 16 residues. Germline V gene lookup returns CDR1 MGHDK and CDR2 SYGVNS. The DNA for the CDR3 is TGTGCCAGCAGTGAATCTAACGGAAACAGGGGGCACGGCTACACCTTC. Protein product: CASSESNGNRGHGYTF.

This clone showed up just once. The chain uses TRBV28 and TRBJ1-2; D remains ambiguous. Germline CDR1 is MDHEN and CDR2 is SYDVKM. V lost 8 bases, J lost 1 base, and 11 bases lay in between. The CDR3 contains 13 residues. The CDR3 spells CASLPTVNYGYTF. CDR3 in DNA: TGTGCCAGCCTCCCCACAGTTAACTATGGCTACACCTTC.

The rearrangement joins TRBV9 to TRBJ1-1; the D gene is possibly TRBD1 (6 bases). This CDR3 region has 16 residues. Germline values: CDR1 SGDLS, CDR2 YYNGEE. The germline V and J ends were trimmed by 0 bases and 0 bases, with 12 bases remaining between them. CDR3 sequence: CASSVGGNRVNTEAFF. CDR3 coding DNA: TGTGCCAGCAGCGTAGGGGGAAACAGGGTGAACACTGAAGCTTTCTTT.

V usage is TRBV6-2 or TRBV6-3 and J usage is TRBJ2-3, with 7 bases lining up with TRBD2. J lost 2 bases, V lost 2 bases, and 13 bases had no gene match. Germline CDR1 reads MNHEY; CDR2 reads SVGEGT. This CDR3 has 18 residues. In nucleotides, the CDR3 is TGTGCCAGCAGTTACGTGGCTAGCGGACCCGTTTACACAGATACGCAGTATTTT. Its protein product is CASSYVASGPVYTDTQYF.

The chain has TRBV18 and TRBJ2-7; D gene uncertain. The CDR3 is made up of 14 amino acids. Deletions cut 1 base from V and 5 bases from J, with 12 bases between. Germline V CDR1 and CDR2: KGHSH, LQKENI. The CDR3 loop is CASSPLTTANEQYF. DNA for the CDR3: TGTGCCAGCTCACCACTTACTACAGCCAACGAGCAGTACTTC.

The chain has TRBV7-9 and TRBJ1-2, with D perhaps TRBD1 (5 bases). Looked up from germline, CDR1 is SEHNR and CDR2 is FQNEAQ (reference sequence). V shed 1 base and J shed 2 bases, with 14 bases lying between them. The CDR3 has 16 residues. CDR3 DNA: TGTGCCAGCAGCTTAGGAGCAGGGCTGGTCAACTATGGCTACACCTTC. Its protein is CASSLGAGLVNYGYTF.

The genes are TRBV20-1 and TRBJ1-2; no clear D. The ends were cut back, 1 base at V and 8 bases at J, with 8 bases in the middle. Germline loops: CDR1 DFQATT, CDR2 SNEGSKA (reference sequence). The CDR3 covers 11 residues. DNA of the CDR3: TGCAGTGCTAGAGCGGTCGGAGGCTACACCTTC. Its translation: CSARAVGGYTF.

In nucleotides, the CDR3 is TGCGCCAGCAGCTTGAGTCCCTACGAGCAGTACTTC. Residues: CASSLSPYEQYF. V is TRBV5-1 and J is TRBJ2-7; D gene uncertain. V was cut by 1 base and J by 2 bases, with 4 bases left in between. CDR1 is SGHRS and CDR2 is YFSETQ in the germline V gene. This CDR3 comprises 12 residues.

This rearrangement joins TRBV11-3 to TRBJ2-3; D is unclear. This CDR3 has 12 residues. Deletions cut 2 bases from V and 2 bases from J, with 2 bases between. Looked up from germline, CDR1 is SGHNT and CDR2 is YENEEA. The CDR3 loop reads CASSLPTDTQYF. CDR3 bases: TGTGCCAGCAGCTTACCCACAGATACGCAGTATTTT.

This clone occurred once. The V gene is TRBV4-2, the J gene TRBJ2-2, with a tentative D call TRBD2 (7 bases). Trimming left V 4 bases short and J 3 bases short, with 18 bases between. CDR3 length: 17 residues. Germline V gene sequence: CDR1 LGHNA, CDR2 YNFKEQ. CDR3 amino acids: CASSRAGASEHTGELFF. CDR3 bases: TGTGCCAGCAGCCGGGCGGGGGCTAGCGAACACACCGGGGAGCTGTTTTTT.